One and the same sample provided the 13 T cell receptor beta chains below, sequenced in a study of OX40 agonist ivuxolimab in advanced cancers. Assay used: immunoSEQ multiplex PCR; TCRdb lists only in-frame clones, some missing. The data hold more than 2,000 clones, with approximately 83% observed a single time. Specimen: CD4+ or CD8+ T cells sorted from blood, collected in a trial of the OX40 agonist ivuxolimab. The receptors stem from an adult with an advanced solid tumor such as melanoma, head and neck, liver or kidney cancer.

V and J are TRBV27 and TRBJ1-5; D not resolved. This CDR3 has 13 amino acids. The V end lost 3 bases, the J end lost 3 bases, and 6 bases lay between the germline ends. The germline CDR1 and CDR2 sequences are MNHEY and SMNVEV (reference sequence). The CDR3 loop is CASSFFFNQPQHF. CDR3 nucleotides: TGTGCCAGCAGTTTTTTCTTCAATCAGCCCCAGCATTTT.

The J gene is TRBJ2-5, the V gene TRBV19; the D gene is possibly TRBD1 (5 bases). Germline V gene sequence: CDR1 LNHDA, CDR2 SQIVND (reference sequence). This CDR3 comprises 13 residues. V lost 1 base and J lost 3, with 6 bases in between. CDR3 sequence: CASSIGREETQYF. CDR3 nucleotides: TGTGCCAGTAGTATAGGCAGGGAAGAGACCCAGTACTTC.

This chain uses TRBV10-3 with TRBJ2-2; 7 bases are a match to TRBD1. CDR1 and CDR2 from the germline V gene are ENHRY and SYGVKD. The CDR3 runs 14 residues. Germline trimming cut 8 bases from V and 0 bases from J; bases unmatched to any gene: 3. DNA for the CDR3: TGTGCCATCTATGGGACAGCGAACACCGGGGAGCTGTTTTTT. Protein sequence: CAIYGTANTGELFF.

The CDR3 region has the DNA TGTGCCAGCAGCCTCCAGGGAAGCGCATACAATGAGCAGTTCTTC. Protein sequence: CASSLQGSAYNEQFF. The chain employs TRBV7-2 and TRBJ2-1; perhaps TRBD1 as D (5 bases). The CDR3 runs 15 residues. The V and J ends lost 5 bases and 4 bases respectively, with 15 bases between them. The V gene's germline CDR1 is SGHTA and CDR2 FQGNSA.

This sequence joins TRBV9 and TRBJ1-6, with D perhaps matching TRBD1 (5 bases). The CDR3 is made up of 14 amino acids. Germline CDR1 is SGDLS and CDR2 is YYNGEE. Trimming cost V 5 bases and J 8 bases, with 14 bases left between them. CDR3 region: CASSAQGFDSPLHF. The DNA for the CDR3 is TGTGCCAGCAGTGCTCAGGGTTTCGATTCACCCCTCCACTTT. The entire variable domain, with the rest obtained from reference TRBV9 and TRBJ1-6, is as follows: DSGVTQTPKHLITATGQRVTLRCSPRSGDLSVYWYQQSLDQGLQFLIQYYNGEERAKGNILERFSAQQFPDLHSELNLSSLELGDSALYFCASSAQGFDSPLHFGNGTRLTVT.

This chain joins TRBV11-3 and TRBJ2-1; D could derive from TRBD1 or TRBD2 (5 bases each). CDR3 length equals 13 residues. Germline V CDR1 and CDR2: SGHNT, YENEEA. V was clipped by 5 bases and J by 10 bases, with 15 bases between them. This CDR3 reads CASSQRGSGEQFF. The CDR3 nucleotides read TGTGCCAGCAGCCAGAGGGGCAGTGGCGAGCAGTTCTTC.

This chain uses TRBV5-5 with TRBJ2-2, with 10 bases fitting TRBD2. V shed 4 bases and J 5 bases; nucleotides not matched to a gene: 8. Germline CDR1 SGHKS, CDR2 YYEKEE (reference sequence). The CDR3 consists of 16 residues. The CDR3 spells CASSQVVAGGTGELFF. In DNA form, the CDR3 reads TGTGCCAGCAGCCAGGTAGTAGCGGGAGGAACCGGGGAGCTGTTTTTT.

This clone was observed a handful of times. The chain has TRBV4-2 and TRBJ2-7; weak D call: TRBD2 (6 bases). The CDR3 sequence is 13 residues long. Trimming left V 0 bases short and J 6 bases short, with 9 bases between. Germline loops: CDR1 LGHNA, CDR2 YNFKEQ. The CDR3 here is CASSQDPGVEQYF. The CDR3, as DNA: TGTGCCAGCAGCCAAGATCCGGGGGTCGAGCAGTACTTC.

The chain is built from TRBV27 and TRBJ2-1, with 8 bases identical to TRBD2. CDR1 MNHEY and CDR2 SMNVEV come from the germline V gene (reference sequence). The CDR3 contains 14 residues. With 7 bases clipped from V and 7 bases from J, the junction kept 9 bases outside the gene matches. The CDR3 here is CASTIAGTGNEQFF. The CDR3 nucleotides are TGTGCCAGCACCATAGCGGGAACCGGGAATGAGCAGTTCTTC.

This sequence joins TRBV7-6 and TRBJ2-7; D is uncertain. Trimming removed 0 bases at V and 5 bases at J, with 17 bases between. This CDR3 spans 16 amino acids. CDR1 and CDR2 (germline): SGHVS, FNYEAQ. CDR3 loop: CASSLAVGGRAHEQYF. The CDR3 nucleotides are TGTGCCAGCAGCTTAGCGGTGGGTGGCCGGGCCCACGAGCAGTACTTC. Full variable domain (missing parts from reference TRBV7-6 and TRBJ2-7): GAGVSQSPRYKVTKRGQDVALRCDPISGHVSLYWYRQALGQGPEFLTYFNYEAQQDKSGLPNDRFSAERPEGSISTLTIQRTEQRDSAMYRCASSLAVGGRAHEQYFGPGTRLTVT.

The rearrangement uses TRBV10-3 and TRBJ1-1; no clear D gene. The germline V gene has CDR1 ENHRY and CDR2 SYGVKD. The CDR3 consists of 11 residues. V lost 9 bases, J lost 1 base, and 6 bases lay in between. CDR3 nucleotides: TGTGCCATGCGACAGAACACTGAAGCTTTCTTT. This encodes CAMRQNTEAFF.

The CDR3 bases are TGTGCCAGCAGTTACTCGGAAGGCAGCTCCTACGAGCAGTACTTC. As protein: CASSYSEGSSYEQYF. The chain links TRBV6-6 to TRBJ2-7; D is unresolved. Germline-derived CDR1 and CDR2 are MNHNY and SVGAGI (reference sequence). Between the trimmed V and J ends, which lost 0 bases and 0 bases, there was a span of 9 bases. This CDR3 has 15 residues.

Within the sample, this clone is large. The chain couples TRBV6-1 to TRBJ2-7, with 9 bases identical to TRBD1. J was trimmed by 4 bases and V by 4 bases; bases with no gene match: 5. Germline V gene lookup returns CDR1 MNHNS and CDR2 SASEGT. The CDR3 extends over 14 amino acids. The CDR3 DNA sequence: TGTGCCAGCAGTGCTAGACAGGGGGTTTACGAGCAGTACTTC. Its protein is CASSARQGVYEQYF.